These 13 T cell receptor beta chains were all obtained from the same sample, sequenced in a study of T-cell reconstitution after alpha-beta-depleted transplantation in children. Unique molecular identifiers were used in preparing the TCRbeta library. TCRdb used MiXCR to reprocess the PCR reads, holding one entry per CDR3 protein. The data hold about 980,000 distinct CDR3 sequences, with about 29% observed a single time. The sequences come from PBMCs, mostly from graft donor cells, collected 360 days after TCRalphabeta/CD19-depleted stem cell transplant. The receptors come from a boy younger than two who had a stem cell transplant for SCID, so the T cells may come from the graft donor.

The CDR3 protein is CASSPIRGGKSETQYF. CDR3 bases: TGTGCCAGCTCACCGATTAGGGGAGGCAAGTCAGAGACCCAGTACTTC. This rearrangement joins TRBV18 to TRBJ2-5; D might be TRBD2 (6 bases). Germline loops: CDR1 KGHSH, CDR2 LQKENI. V was clipped by 3 bases and J by 4 bases, with 18 bases between them. This CDR3 is 16 amino acids long.

This clonotype was counted a few times. V gene TRBV27 combines with J gene TRBJ2-1; TRBD1 might be the D (7 bases). The germline V gene has CDR1 MNHEY and CDR2 SMNVEV (reference sequence). Trimming took off 5 bases at V and 3 bases at J, with 17 bases between the two ends. The CDR3 loop spans 16 amino acids. CDR3 in amino acids: CASSPPPQGGYNEQFF. In DNA form, the CDR3 reads TGTGCCAGCAGTCCCCCCCCGCAGGGGGGCTACAATGAGCAGTTCTTC.

This chain uses TRBV12-3 or TRBV12-4 with TRBJ2-3, with TRBD2 matching 14 bases. J gave up 2 bases and V 4 bases, and 8 bases lay outside the gene matches. CDR3 size: 18 residues. The DNA of the CDR3 is TGTGCCAGCAGTTATTATGGGACTAGCGGGGGATACACAGATACGCAGTATTTT. Translating gives CASSYYGTSGGYTDTQYF.

This clonotype showed up just a few times. The gene calls are TRBV4-2 and TRBJ2-7; D might be TRBD1 or TRBD2, each matching 5 bases. CDR1 and CDR2 (germline): LGHNA, YNFKEQ. This CDR3 region has 14 residues. V lost 6 bases to trimming and J lost 3 bases, with 15 bases between them. CDR3 amino acids: CASSRDRRVYEQYF. The CDR3 DNA is TGTGCCAGCAGTCGGGACCGGAGAGTCTACGAGCAGTACTTC.

There are a few counts of this clonotype. The V call is TRBV27, the J call TRBJ2-5; the D is unclear. This CDR3 has 13 residues. V gave up 0 bases and J gave up 4 bases, with 6 bases separating them. Germline CDR1 MNHEY, CDR2 SMNVEV (reference sequence). The CDR3 sequence is CASSLSPGETQYF. For the CDR3, the DNA is TGTGCCAGCAGTTTATCCCCGGGAGAGACCCAGTACTTC.

This clonotype has just one count. The chain combines TRBV4-2 with TRBJ1-1; TRBD1 agrees at 7 bases. This CDR3 contains 14 residues. Germline lookup yields CDR1 LGHNA and CDR2 YNFKEQ. V lost 1 base, J lost 4 bases, and 3 bases stayed unmatched. The CDR3: CASSQGTGVTEAFF. CDR3 DNA: TGTGCCAGCAGCCAAGGAACAGGGGTCACTGAAGCTTTCTTT.

The chain couples TRBV20-1 to TRBJ2-3; perhaps TRBD2 as D (5 bases). V shed 5 bases and J shed 2 bases, with 8 bases lying between them. Germline V gives CDR1 DFQATT, CDR2 SNEGSKA (reference sequence). The CDR3 extends over 12 amino acids. Written as DNA, the CDR3 is TGCAGTGCTGCGGGTCACACAGATACGCAGTATTTT. Protein: CSAAGHTDTQYF.

The chain uses TRBV7-9 and TRBJ2-1; the D gene is possibly TRBD1 (6 bases). Between the trimmed V and J ends, which lost 1 base and 5 bases, there was a span of 15 bases. CDR1 is SEHNR, CDR2 FQNEAQ, per germline (reference sequence). This CDR3 has 16 amino acids. The CDR3 region is CASSLVTGFQDNEQFF. CDR3 DNA: TGTGCCAGCAGCTTAGTAACAGGGTTTCAGGACAATGAGCAGTTCTTC.

This rearrangement joins TRBV7-9 to TRBJ1-2; TRBD1 aligns across 8 bases. Losses at the gene ends were 5 bases for V and 3 bases for J; bases not matched to a gene: 5. The CDR3 is made up of 14 amino acids. The V gene's germline CDR1 is SEHNR and CDR2 FQNEAQ (reference sequence). The CDR3 coding sequence is TGTGCCAGCAGCCGCCAGGGGGCCCACTATGGCTACACCTTC. It encodes CASSRQGAHYGYTF. Based on the CDR3 plus reference TRBV7-9 and TRBJ1-2, the full variable domain is DTGVSQNPRHKITKRGQNVTFRCDPISEHNRLYWYRQTLGQGPEFLTYFQNEAQLEKSRLLSDRFSAERPKGSFSTLEIQRTEQGDSAMYLCASSRQGAHYGYTFGSGTRLTVV.

This rearrangement joins TRBV5-4 to TRBJ1-1, with D unresolved. The CDR3 length is 13 residues. V lost 4 bases and J lost 2, with 9 bases in between. Germline assignment: CDR1 SGHNT and CDR2 YYREEE (reference sequence). CDR3: CASSPRSNTEAFF. CDR3 sequence (DNA): TGTGCCAGCAGCCCCAGATCAAACACTGAAGCTTTCTTT. The full variable domain, with the rest looked up from reference TRBV5-4 and TRBJ1-1, is ETGVTQSPTHLIKTRGQQVTLRCSSQSGHNTVSWYQQALGQGPQFIFQYYREEENGRGNFPPRFSGLQFPNYSSELNVNALELDDSALYLCASSPRSNTEAFFGQGTRLTVV.

The chain joins TRBV5-1 to TRBJ2-1; no clear D gene. This CDR3 contains 16 residues. Trimming took off 0 bases at V and 0 bases at J, with 10 bases between the two ends. Germline CDR1 SGHRS, CDR2 YFSETQ. CDR3 bases: TGCGCCAGCAGCTTGGCCATCCGGAGCTCCTACAATGAGCAGTTCTTC. It yields the protein CASSLAIRSSYNEQFF.

This rearrangement joins TRBV7-7 to TRBJ2-1, with D perhaps TRBD1 (6 bases). Trimming removed 3 bases at V and 4 bases at J, with 13 bases between. CDR1 is SSHAT, CDR2 FNYEAQ, per germline (reference sequence). CDR3 size: 15 residues. The CDR3 coding sequence is TGTGCCAGCAGCTTGGGGGCTCAAGGGTACAATGAGCAGTTCTTC. The encoded protein is CASSLGAQGYNEQFF.

The J gene is TRBJ2-1, the V gene TRBV14, with 9 bases fitting TRBD1. CDR1 is SGHDN, CDR2 FVKESK, per germline. This CDR3 contains 16 residues. V shed 3 bases and J 6 bases; nucleotides not matched to a gene: 9. The CDR3 region has the DNA TGTGCCAGCAGCCACCCGGGACAGGGAGTAGGCAATGAGCAGTTCTTC. Translated, it gives CASSHPGQGVGNEQFF.